Included here is one TCR beta chain sequence, with context. V dropped 3 bases and J dropped 2 bases, with 22 bases sitting between them. This CDR3 has 17 amino acids. Germline V gene data show CDR1 as SQVTM and CDR2 as ANQGSEA. These data are taken from a study of blood T cell repertoires in COVID-19. Turning to the study itself: PBMCs, B-cell-depleted T cells, or T cells were the source of the cDNA or gDNA that made up the material.

Original analysis: Using reference gene primer amplification, nucleated cell counts were estimated. Libraries were prepared by immunoSEQ multiplex PCR; TCRdb keeps only in-frame clonotypes and omits some of them. For V, J and clone size, that table is used; D and trimming come from the DNA. Among hundreds of thousands of clones listed, approximately 89% were seen once. This chain joins TRBV29-1 and TRBJ2-5; D is possibly TRBD2 (5 bases). The clonotype originates from a woman in her twenties or thirties who had recovered from COVID-19. Sequencing was done on a sample of peripheral blood. The CDR3 DNA is TGCAGCGTTGACGGACTCGGTCAGCTTCGGGGACAAGAGACCCAGTACTTC. This codes for CSVDGLGQLRGQETQYF.